This TCR beta chain was observed in a study of OX40 agonist ivuxolimab in advanced cancers. Study context: Patient treatment consisted of intravenous ivuxolimab administration every 2 weeks at 0.01 to 10 mg/kg. Past anti-PD-1, anti-PD-L1 or anti-CTLA-4 therapy was accepted, and 35% to 45% had received some. Broader study findings: Also showing low normalized T-cell clonal expansion were some of the nonresponders.

Notes on this clone: Its antigen is currently unknown.

Clones were read by immunoSEQ multiplex PCR, and TCRdb kept only the in-frame ones, dropping some. The sample has some 46,000 clones; roughly 85% are singletons. The germline V gene has CDR1 SQVTM and CDR2 ANQGSEA. The junction had 8 bases not matched to a gene; V was cut back by 2 bases and J by 5 bases. The CDR3 is 14 residues long. The genes are TRBV29-1 and TRBJ2-7; 8 nucleotides agree with TRBD1. This sequence originates from an adult with an advanced solid tumor such as melanoma, head and neck, liver or kidney cancer. The material sequenced was CD4+ or CD8+ T cells sorted from blood, taken in a trial of the OX40 agonist ivuxolimab. As DNA, the CDR3 is TGCAGCGTTGAAACCAAGGACAGGGTCAACGAGCAGTACTTC. Amino acids: CSVETKDRVNEQYF.